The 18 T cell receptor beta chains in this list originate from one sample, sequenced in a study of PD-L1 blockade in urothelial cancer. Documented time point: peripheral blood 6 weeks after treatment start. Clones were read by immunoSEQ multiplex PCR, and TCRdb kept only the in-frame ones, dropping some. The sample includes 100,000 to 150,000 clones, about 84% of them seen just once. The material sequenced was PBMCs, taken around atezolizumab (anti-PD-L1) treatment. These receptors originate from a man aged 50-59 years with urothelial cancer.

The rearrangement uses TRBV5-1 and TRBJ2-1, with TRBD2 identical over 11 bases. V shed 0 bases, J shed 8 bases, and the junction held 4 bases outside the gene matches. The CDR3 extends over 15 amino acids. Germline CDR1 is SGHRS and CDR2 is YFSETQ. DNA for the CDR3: TGCGCCAGCAGCTTGGTAGCGGGAGGGCCCTATGAGCAGTTCTTC. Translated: CASSLVAGGPYEQFF.

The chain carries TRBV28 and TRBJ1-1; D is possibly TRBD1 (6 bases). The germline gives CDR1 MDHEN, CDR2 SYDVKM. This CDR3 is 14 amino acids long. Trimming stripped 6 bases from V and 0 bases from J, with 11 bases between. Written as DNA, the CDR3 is TGTGCCAGCAGAACGACAGGTATGAACACTGAAGCTTTCTTT. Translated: CASRTTGMNTEAFF.

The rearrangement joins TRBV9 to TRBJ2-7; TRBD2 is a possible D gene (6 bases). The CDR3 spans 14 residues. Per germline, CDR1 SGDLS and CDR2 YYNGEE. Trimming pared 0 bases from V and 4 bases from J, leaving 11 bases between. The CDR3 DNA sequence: TGTGCCAGCAGCGTAGCCCCAGGGAGGTACGAGCAGTACTTC. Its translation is CASSVAPGRYEQYF.

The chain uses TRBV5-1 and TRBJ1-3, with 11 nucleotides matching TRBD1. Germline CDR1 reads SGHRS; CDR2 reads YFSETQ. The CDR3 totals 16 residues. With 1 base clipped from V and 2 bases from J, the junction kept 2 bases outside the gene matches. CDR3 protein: CASSLTGQGAGNTIYF. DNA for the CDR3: TGCGCCAGCAGCTTGACGGGACAGGGGGCTGGAAACACCATATATTTT. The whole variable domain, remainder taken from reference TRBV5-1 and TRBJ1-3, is KAGVTQTPRYLIKTRGQQVTLSCSPISGHRSVSWYQQTPGQGLQFLFEYFSETQRNKGNFPGRFSGRQFSNSRSEMNVSTLELGDSALYLCASSLTGQGAGNTIYFGEGSWLTVV.

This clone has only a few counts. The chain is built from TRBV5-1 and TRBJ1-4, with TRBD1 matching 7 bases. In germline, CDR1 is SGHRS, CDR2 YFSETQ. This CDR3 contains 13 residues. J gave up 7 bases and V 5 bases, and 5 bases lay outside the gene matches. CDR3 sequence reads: CASRGGTVEKLFF. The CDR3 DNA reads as TGCGCCAGCAGGGGCGGGACAGTTGAAAAACTGTTTTTT.

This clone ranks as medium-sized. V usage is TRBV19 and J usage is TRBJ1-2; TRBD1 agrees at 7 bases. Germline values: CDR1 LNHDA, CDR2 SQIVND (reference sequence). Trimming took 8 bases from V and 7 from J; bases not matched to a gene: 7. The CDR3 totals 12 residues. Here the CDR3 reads CASFGGGGGYTF. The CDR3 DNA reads TGTGCCAGTTTTGGAGGGGGCGGTGGCTACACCTTC.

The DNA for the CDR3 is TGTGCCAGCAGTGCCCCCCTAGCACCCTCCTACAATGAGCAGTTCTTC. Its translation is CASSAPLAPSYNEQFF. The chain couples TRBV28 to TRBJ2-1; D might be TRBD2 (5 bases). Trimming cost V 5 bases and J 0 bases, with 14 bases left between them. Germline V gene data show CDR1 as MDHEN and CDR2 as SYDVKM. The CDR3 is 16 amino acids. Variable domain in full (rest from reference TRBV28 and TRBJ2-1): DVKVTQSSRYLVKRTGEKVFLECVQDMDHENMFWYRQDPGLGLRLIYFSYDVKMKEKGDIPEGYSVSREKKERFSLILESASTNQTSMYLCASSAPLAPSYNEQFFGPGTRLTVL.

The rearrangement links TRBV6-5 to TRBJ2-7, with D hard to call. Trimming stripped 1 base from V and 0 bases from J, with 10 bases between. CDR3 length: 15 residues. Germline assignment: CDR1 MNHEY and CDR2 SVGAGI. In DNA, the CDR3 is TGTGCCAGCAGTTACTATCGCACGAGCTCCTACGAGCAGTACTTC. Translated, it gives CASSYYRTSSYEQYF.

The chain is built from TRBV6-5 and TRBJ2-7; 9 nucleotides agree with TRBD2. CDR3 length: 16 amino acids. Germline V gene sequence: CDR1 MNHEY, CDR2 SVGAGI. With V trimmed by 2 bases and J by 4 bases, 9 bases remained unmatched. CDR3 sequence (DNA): TGTGCCAGCAGTTACCGGGCGGGAGGGTCCTGGTACGAGCAGTACTTC. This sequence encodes CASSYRAGGSWYEQYF.

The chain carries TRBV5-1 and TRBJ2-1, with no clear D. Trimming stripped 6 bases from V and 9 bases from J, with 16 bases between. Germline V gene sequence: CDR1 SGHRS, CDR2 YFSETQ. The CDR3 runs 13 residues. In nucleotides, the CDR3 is TGCGCCAGCACAAACCCTAGTTTCAGTGAGCAGTTCTTC. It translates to CASTNPSFSEQFF.

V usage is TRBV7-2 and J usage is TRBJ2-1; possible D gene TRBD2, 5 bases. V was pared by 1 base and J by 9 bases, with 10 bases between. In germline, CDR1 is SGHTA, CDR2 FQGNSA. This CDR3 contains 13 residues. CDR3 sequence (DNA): TGTGCCAGCAGCTTAGGTACGAGGGCTGAGCAGTTCTTC. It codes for CASSLGTRAEQFF.

This CDR3 reads CASSEWGSGRLETQYF. CDR3 nucleotides: TGTGCCAGCAGTGAATGGGGTAGCGGGAGGCTAGAGACCCAGTACTTC. V is TRBV25-1 and J is TRBJ2-5, with 10 bases that match TRBD2. With 1 base clipped from V and 4 bases from J, the junction kept 6 bases outside the gene matches. The V gene's germline CDR1 is MGHDK and CDR2 SYGVNS. The CDR3 is 16 residues long.

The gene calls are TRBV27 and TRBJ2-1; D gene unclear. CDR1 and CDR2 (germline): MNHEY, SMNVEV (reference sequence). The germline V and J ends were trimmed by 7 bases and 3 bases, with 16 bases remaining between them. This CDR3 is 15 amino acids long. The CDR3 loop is CASTFSSSYYNEQFF. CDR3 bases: TGTGCCAGCACCTTTAGTTCATCATACTACAATGAGCAGTTCTTC.

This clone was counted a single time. The CDR3, as DNA: TGTGCCAGCAGTTTTTGGTCGGACAGTAACTATGGCTACACCTTC. Its translation is CASSFWSDSNYGYTF. The V call is TRBV28, the J call TRBJ1-2, with D possibly being TRBD1 (6 bases). V was cut by 3 bases and J by 1 base, with 12 bases left in between. The CDR3 covers 15 residues. Per germline, CDR1 MDHEN and CDR2 SYDVKM.

The CDR3 loop is CATSRGDRGQFF. CDR3 DNA sequence: TGTGCCACCAGCAGAGGAGACAGGGGGCAGTTCTTC. The chain joins TRBV15 to TRBJ2-1; 8 bases match TRBD1. Germline V gene lookup returns CDR1 LNHNV and CDR2 YYDKDF (reference sequence). The J segment lost 12 bases and the V segment lost 1 base, leaving 2 bases of the junction unmatched. The CDR3 runs to 12 residues.

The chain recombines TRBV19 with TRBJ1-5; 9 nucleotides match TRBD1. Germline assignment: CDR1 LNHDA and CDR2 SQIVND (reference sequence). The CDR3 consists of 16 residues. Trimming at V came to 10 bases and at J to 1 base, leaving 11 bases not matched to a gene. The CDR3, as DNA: TGTGCCACCTGGGGACAGGGAATTACCAGCAATCAGCCCCAGCATTTT. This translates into CATWGQGITSNQPQHF.

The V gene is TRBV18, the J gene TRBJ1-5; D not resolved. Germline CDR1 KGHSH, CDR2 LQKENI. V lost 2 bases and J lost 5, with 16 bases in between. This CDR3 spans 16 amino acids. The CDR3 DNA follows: TGTGCCAGCTCACCAGGGAGTGGACGGAGCTATCAGCCCCAGCATTTT. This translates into CASSPGSGRSYQPQHF. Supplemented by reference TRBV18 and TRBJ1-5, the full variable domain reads NAGVMQNPRHLVRRRGQEARLRCSPMKGHSHVYWYRQLPEEGLKFMVYLQKENIIDESGMPKERFSAEFPKEGPSILRIQQVVRGDSAAYFCASSPGSGRSYQPQHFGDGTRLSIL.

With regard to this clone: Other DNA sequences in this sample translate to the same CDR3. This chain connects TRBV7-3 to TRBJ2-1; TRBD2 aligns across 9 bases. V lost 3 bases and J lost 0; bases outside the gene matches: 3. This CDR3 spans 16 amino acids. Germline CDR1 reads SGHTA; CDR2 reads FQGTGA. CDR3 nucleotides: TGTGCCAGCAGCTTGACGACTAGCGGCTCCTACAATGAGCAGTTCTTC. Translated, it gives CASSLTTSGSYNEQFF.